This passage covers 27 T cell receptor beta chains from one sample sequenced in a study of control samples from healthy donors and cancer patients. Data came from immunoSEQ multiplex PCR; TCRdb stores just in-frame clones and leaves some out. The table lists 85,000 to 95,000 clones, roughly 92% of them singletons, with about 0.92% in the top ten. The sample comprised blood. The receptors originated from a woman in her 30s in good health.

The chain uses TRBV5-5 and TRBJ1-5; perhaps TRBD1 as D (5 bases). The CDR3 extends over 16 amino acids. The germline V gene has CDR1 SGHKS and CDR2 YYEKEE (reference sequence). The ends were cut back, 4 bases at V and 2 bases at J, with 16 bases in the middle. The CDR3 here is CASSVGTSPGNQPQHF. In nucleotides, the CDR3 is TGTGCCAGCAGCGTGGGGACTAGTCCAGGCAATCAGCCCCAGCATTTT.

The chain recombines TRBV4-2 with TRBJ2-7, with a possible D match to TRBD2 (6 bases). V lost 1 base and J 3 bases, leaving 16 bases between the germline ends. This CDR3 has 16 amino acids. The germline CDR1 and CDR2 sequences are LGHNA and YNFKEQ. The CDR3 region is CASSQGLAIPLYEQYF. The CDR3 nucleotides are TGTGCCAGCAGCCAAGGCCTAGCGATACCCCTCTACGAGCAGTACTTC.

This chain connects TRBV11-2 to TRBJ2-1; a possible D gene is TRBD2 (5 bases). The CDR3 has 13 amino acids. The germline gives CDR1 SGHAT, CDR2 FQNNGV. The V gene lost 6 bases and the J gene lost 11 bases, with 17 bases spanning the gap. The CDR3 DNA follows: TGTGCCAGCAGTTTCGGAGGCCCGCCAAAGCAGTTCTTC. It is translated as CASSFGGPPKQFF.

The chain carries TRBV5-6 and TRBJ2-1; D is unresolved. Trimming pared 4 bases from V and 4 bases from J, leaving 18 bases between. Germline CDR1 reads SGHDT; CDR2 reads YYEEEE. The CDR3 sequence is 16 residues long. The DNA of the CDR3 is TGTGCCAGCAGCCTCGATGCATCTTGGCTTTACAATGAGCAGTTCTTC. It yields the protein CASSLDASWLYNEQFF.

The J gene is TRBJ1-1, the V gene TRBV7-9, with TRBD1 matching over 9 bases. CDR1 is SEHNR and CDR2 is FQNEAQ in the germline V gene (reference sequence). V was pared by 8 bases and J by 4 bases, with 8 bases of the junction left unmatched. The CDR3 length is 14 residues. This chain's CDR3 is CASGAGTGSTEAFF. CDR3 DNA sequence: TGTGCCAGCGGTGCCGGGACAGGGTCCACTGAAGCTTTCTTT.

The chain links TRBV7-6 to TRBJ2-1, with TRBD1 identical over 8 bases. V shed 3 bases and J 3 bases; nucleotides not matched to a gene: 4. The CDR3 has 15 amino acids. Germline CDR1 SGHVS, CDR2 FNYEAQ. The DNA of the CDR3 is TGTGCCAGCAGCTTGCGGGGACAGGACTACAATGAGCAGTTCTTC. Translated: CASSLRGQDYNEQFF.

This chain uses TRBV4-1 with TRBJ1-3, with D unclear. This CDR3 is 16 amino acids long. V lost 2 bases to trimming and J lost 0 bases, with 11 bases between them. Germline loops: CDR1 MGHRA, CDR2 YSYEKL. The CDR3, as DNA: TGCGCCAGCAGCCAATCGGACGGTTACTCTGGAAACACCATATATTTT. Residues: CASSQSDGYSGNTIYF.

CDR3 in DNA: TGTGCCAGCAGCCTCGTATTTGGTAGTGAGACCAATGAGCAGTTCTTC. Encoded protein: CASSLVFGSETNEQFF. The V and J genes are TRBV7-9 and TRBJ2-1, with D hard to call. Germline V gives CDR1 SEHNR, CDR2 FQNEAQ (reference sequence). The V and J ends lost 5 bases and 6 bases respectively, with 20 bases between them. This CDR3 comprises 16 residues.

This clone showed up just once. The J gene is TRBJ1-3, the V gene TRBV29-1; no clear D gene. Trimming took off 2 bases at V and 0 bases at J, with 14 bases between the two ends. The CDR3 totals 16 residues. From germline, CDR1 is SQVTM and CDR2 ANQGSEA. Written as DNA, the CDR3 is TGCAGCGTTGAACCCCCGGTAGGCGCCTCTGGAAACACCATATATTTT. Protein sequence: CSVEPPVGASGNTIYF.

The chain has TRBV3-1 (or the pseudogene TRBV3-2) and TRBJ2-7; D possibly corresponds to TRBD2 (6 bases). The V end lost 5 bases, the J end lost 4 bases, and 21 bases lay between the germline ends. CDR3 length equals 16 residues. The germline V gene has CDR1 LGHDT and CDR2 YNNKEL (reference sequence). CDR3 nucleotides: TGTGCCAGCAGCACATTAGGGGCGGGACCGCCGTACGAGCAGTACTTC. It translates to CASSTLGAGPPYEQYF.

This chain connects TRBV28 to TRBJ1-2, with TRBD1 as a possible D gene (6 bases). Trimming shortened V by 5 bases and J by 8 bases, and 12 bases separated the two germline ends. The CDR3 is made up of 12 amino acids. The germline gives CDR1 MDHEN, CDR2 SYDVKM. CDR3 amino acids: CASSDRLGGYTF. The DNA of the CDR3 is TGTGCCAGCAGTGACAGGCTTGGAGGCTACACCTTC.

The chain couples TRBV9 to TRBJ2-4; 12 positions agree with TRBD2. The CDR3 extends over 18 amino acids. From germline, CDR1 is SGDLS and CDR2 YYNGEE. Trimming took 4 bases from V and 1 from J; bases not matched to a gene: 9. This CDR3 is CASSTTPGTSGAKNIQYF. CDR3 DNA: TGTGCCAGCAGCACCACCCCTGGGACTAGCGGGGCCAAAAACATTCAGTACTTC.

The chain links TRBV9 to TRBJ2-5; D not certain. Looked up from germline, CDR1 is SGDLS and CDR2 is YYNGEE. V was shortened by 0 bases and J by 5 bases, with 11 bases between the two germline ends. CDR3 length: 14 residues. The CDR3 protein is CASSVDGSVETQYF. The DNA of the CDR3 is TGTGCCAGCAGCGTAGATGGTTCGGTGGAGACCCAGTACTTC.

The CDR3 coding sequence is TGTGCCAGCAGCCTCGGACAGGGCGAAGCTTTCTTT. Its protein is CASSLGQGEAFF. V gene TRBV12-3 or TRBV12-4 combines with J gene TRBJ1-1, with 8 positions matching TRBD1. This CDR3 is built from 12 residues. The ends lost 6 bases at V and 8 bases at J; junction bases unmatched: 5.

The V and J genes are TRBV4-1 and TRBJ2-3; D gene uncertain. This CDR3 comprises 14 residues. Germline V CDR1 and CDR2: MGHRA, YSYEKL. The V and J ends lost 0 bases and 2 bases respectively, with 6 bases between them. Here the CDR3 DNA reads TGCGCCAGCAGCCAAGATGGGTTCACAGATACGCAGTATTTT. Translated: CASSQDGFTDTQYF.

The chain links TRBV3-1 (or the pseudogene TRBV3-2) to TRBJ2-7; the match to TRBD1 covers 8 bases. The trim removed 3 bases at V and 1 base at J, leaving 8 bases unmatched. Germline V gene sequence: CDR1 LGHDT, CDR2 YNNKEL (reference sequence). The CDR3 loop spans 16 amino acids. The CDR3, as DNA: TGTGCCAGCAGCCAGTATGGACAGGGAAGGTCCTACGAGCAGTACTTC. This codes for CASSQYGQGRSYEQYF.

The chain carries TRBV19 and TRBJ1-5; 12 bases map to TRBD1. From germline, CDR1 is LNHDA and CDR2 SQIVND (reference sequence). The V segment lost 7 bases and the J segment 4 bases; nucleotides outside the gene matches: 11. The CDR3 is 17 amino acids. CDR3 sequence: CASIPGQGARGNQPQHF. CDR3 bases: TGTGCCAGTATCCCGGGACAGGGGGCGCGGGGGAATCAGCCCCAGCATTTT.

The chain joins TRBV7-3 to TRBJ2-3, with D tentatively TRBD2 (6 bases). CDR3 size: 14 residues. Looked up from germline, CDR1 is SGHTA and CDR2 is FQGTGA. Trimming stripped 5 bases from V and 0 bases from J, with 9 bases between. The CDR3 is CASSPGVSTDTQYF. CDR3 sequence (DNA): TGTGCCAGCAGCCCGGGGGTTAGCACAGATACGCAGTATTTT.

V gene TRBV7-9 combines with J gene TRBJ2-7, with TRBD1 as a possible D gene (6 bases). Trimming shortened V by 2 bases and J by 0 bases, and 8 bases separated the two germline ends. Per the germline V gene, CDR1 is SEHNR and CDR2 is FQNEAQ (reference sequence). This CDR3 has 14 residues. In DNA, the CDR3 is TGTGCCAGCAGCTTAACAGGGAGCTCCTACGAGCAGTACTTC. It codes for CASSLTGSSYEQYF.

The chain has TRBV2 and TRBJ2-7, with D possibly being TRBD2 (7 bases). From germline, CDR1 is SNHLY and CDR2 FYNNEI. This CDR3 region has 16 residues. The germline V and J ends were trimmed by 1 base and 9 bases, with 22 bases remaining between them. The CDR3 spells CASSEGGGARPSRQYF. The CDR3 region has the DNA TGTGCCAGCAGTGAAGGTGGGGGGGCCCGCCCATCTCGGCAGTACTTC.

The gene calls are TRBV24-1 and TRBJ1-5, with 11 bases identical to TRBD1. The CDR3 has 16 residues. With 2 bases clipped from V and 9 bases from J, the junction kept 8 bases outside the gene matches. Germline CDR1 KGHDR, CDR2 SFDVKD. Here the CDR3 DNA reads TGTGCCACCAGTGATTCCGGGACAGGGGGGAGCGGGCCCCAGCATTTT. Its translation is CATSDSGTGGSGPQHF.

V and J are TRBV29-1 and TRBJ2-3, with a weak D call TRBD1 (6 bases). Trimming shortened V by 5 bases and J by 2 bases, and 14 bases separated the two germline ends. CDR1 and CDR2 from the germline V gene are SQVTM and ANQGSEA. The CDR3 sequence is 14 residues long. CDR3 bases: TGCAGCGTTTCACAGGGATTTAACACAGATACGCAGTATTTT. This translates into CSVSQGFNTDTQYF.

This clone turned up a few times. The chain recombines TRBV10-3 with TRBJ1-5; D not resolved. V lost 6 bases, J lost 0 bases, and 9 bases lay in between. The CDR3 contains 14 residues. Germline CDR1 ENHRY, CDR2 SYGVKD. CDR3 loop: CAIRADLSNQPQHF. The CDR3, as DNA: TGTGCCATCAGGGCAGACCTTAGCAATCAGCCCCAGCATTTT.

This chain joins TRBV18 and TRBJ2-7, with TRBD2 matching 7 bases. The germline V gene encodes CDR1 KGHSH and CDR2 LQKENI. The CDR3 contains 14 residues. V gave up 5 bases and J gave up 4 bases; unmatched junction bases: 8. CDR3 region: CASSAPAGKYEQYF. The CDR3 DNA reads TGTGCCAGCTCAGCGCCAGCGGGGAAGTACGAGCAGTACTTC. Together with reference TRBV18 and TRBJ2-7, the CDR3 gives the full variable domain: NAGVMQNPRHLVRRRGQEARLRCSPMKGHSHVYWYRQLPEEGLKFMVYLQKENIIDESGMPKERFSAEFPKEGPSILRIQQVVRGDSAAYFCASSAPAGKYEQYFGPGTRLTVT.

The gene calls are TRBV4-1 and TRBJ1-2; D possibly corresponds to TRBD1 (5 bases). This CDR3 is built from 17 residues. CDR1 is MGHRA, CDR2 YSYEKL, per germline. V shed 2 bases and J shed 4 bases, with 20 bases lying between them. This CDR3 reads CASSQILGAQGGYGYTF. CDR3 nucleotide sequence: TGCGCCAGCAGCCAAATATTGGGAGCCCAGGGCGGCTATGGCTACACCTTC.

The rearrangement joins TRBV18 to TRBJ2-7; possibly TRBD1 for D (6 bases). The CDR3 length is 14 residues. Trimming took 4 bases from V and 2 from J, leaving 12 bases between them. Germline V gives CDR1 KGHSH, CDR2 LQKENI. In nucleotides, the CDR3 is TGTGCCAGCTCACTTCGACAGGCCCCCTACGAGCAGTACTTC. It specifies CASSLRQAPYEQYF.

The genes are TRBV6-5 and TRBJ1-3; D not resolved. The CDR3 runs to 14 residues. V lost 2 bases, J lost 2 bases, and 7 bases lay in between. Germline-derived CDR1 and CDR2 are MNHEY and SVGAGI. The CDR3 here is CASSYEGTGNTIYF. CDR3 nucleotides: TGTGCCAGCAGTTACGAGGGAACTGGAAACACCATATATTTT.